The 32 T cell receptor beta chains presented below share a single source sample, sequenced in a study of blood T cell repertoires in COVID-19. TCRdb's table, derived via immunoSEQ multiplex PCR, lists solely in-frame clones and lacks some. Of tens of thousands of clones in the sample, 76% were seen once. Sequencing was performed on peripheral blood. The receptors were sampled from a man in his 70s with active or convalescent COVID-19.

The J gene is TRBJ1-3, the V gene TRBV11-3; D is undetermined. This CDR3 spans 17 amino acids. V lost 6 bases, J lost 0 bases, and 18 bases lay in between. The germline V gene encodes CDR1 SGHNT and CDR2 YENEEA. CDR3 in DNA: TGTGCCAGCAGTCCGAAAACGGTGCAGGACTCTGGAAACACCATATATTTT. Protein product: CASSPKTVQDSGNTIYF.

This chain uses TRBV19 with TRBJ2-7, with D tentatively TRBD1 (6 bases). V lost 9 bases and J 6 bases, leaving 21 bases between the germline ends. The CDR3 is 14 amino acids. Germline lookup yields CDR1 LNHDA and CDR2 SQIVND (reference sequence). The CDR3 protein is CASTKGQGKGEQYF. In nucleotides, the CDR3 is TGTGCCAGCACGAAAGGGCAGGGGAAAGGCGAGCAGTACTTC.

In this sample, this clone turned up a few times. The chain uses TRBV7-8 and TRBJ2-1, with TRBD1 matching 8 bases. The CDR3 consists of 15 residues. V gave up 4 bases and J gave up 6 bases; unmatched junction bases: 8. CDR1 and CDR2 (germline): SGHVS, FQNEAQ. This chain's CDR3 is CASSSRQGLGNEQFF. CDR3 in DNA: TGTGCCAGCAGCTCCAGACAGGGGTTGGGCAATGAGCAGTTCTTC.

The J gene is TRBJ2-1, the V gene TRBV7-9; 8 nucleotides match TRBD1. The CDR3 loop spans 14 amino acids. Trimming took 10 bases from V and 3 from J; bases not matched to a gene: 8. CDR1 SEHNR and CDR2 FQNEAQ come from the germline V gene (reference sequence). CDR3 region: CATTGTGYYNEQFF. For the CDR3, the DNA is TGTGCCACCACCGGGACAGGCTACTACAATGAGCAGTTCTTC.

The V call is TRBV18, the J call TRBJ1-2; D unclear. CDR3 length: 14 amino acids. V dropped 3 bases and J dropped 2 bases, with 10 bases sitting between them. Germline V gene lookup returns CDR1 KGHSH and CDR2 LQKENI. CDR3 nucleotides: TGTGCCAGCTCACCGGAGTGGCAGAACTATGGCTACACCTTC. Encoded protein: CASSPEWQNYGYTF. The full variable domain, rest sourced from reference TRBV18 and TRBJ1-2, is NAGVMQNPRHLVRRRGQEARLRCSPMKGHSHVYWYRQLPEEGLKFMVYLQKENIIDESGMPKERFSAEFPKEGPSILRIQQVVRGDSAAYFCASSPEWQNYGYTFGSGTRLTVV.

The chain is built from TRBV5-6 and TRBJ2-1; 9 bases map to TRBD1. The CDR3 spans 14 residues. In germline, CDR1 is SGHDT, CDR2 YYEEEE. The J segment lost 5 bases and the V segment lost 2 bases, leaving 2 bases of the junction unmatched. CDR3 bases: TGTGCCAGCAGCTTCGGACAGGGGCACAATGAGCAGTTCTTC. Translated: CASSFGQGHNEQFF. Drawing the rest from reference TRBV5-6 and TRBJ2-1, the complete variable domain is DAGVTQSPTHLIKTRGQQVTLRCSPKSGHDTVSWYQQALGQGPQFIFQYYEEEERQRGNFPDRFSGHQFPNYSSELNVNALLLGDSALYLCASSFGQGHNEQFFGPGTRLTVL.

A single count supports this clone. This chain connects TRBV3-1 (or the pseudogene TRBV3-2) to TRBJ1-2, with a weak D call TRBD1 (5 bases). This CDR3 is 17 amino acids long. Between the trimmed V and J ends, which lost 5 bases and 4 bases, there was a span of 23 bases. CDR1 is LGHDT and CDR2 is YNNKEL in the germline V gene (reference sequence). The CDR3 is CASSFTGMEWASYGYTF. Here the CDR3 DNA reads TGTGCCAGCAGCTTTACAGGTATGGAGTGGGCCAGCTATGGCTACACCTTC.

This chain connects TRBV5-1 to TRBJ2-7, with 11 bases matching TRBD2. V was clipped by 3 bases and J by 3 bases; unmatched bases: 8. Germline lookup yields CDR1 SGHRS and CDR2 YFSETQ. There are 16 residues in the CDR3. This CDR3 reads CASSSAGTSGYYEQYF. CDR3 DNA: TGCGCCAGCAGCTCCGCCGGGACTAGCGGATACTACGAGCAGTACTTC.

DNA for the CDR3: TGTGCCAGCAGCCCGGGGGGCGGTACGGGCTACACCTTC. This gives the protein CASSPGGGTGYTF. The chain combines TRBV3-1 (or the pseudogene TRBV3-2) with TRBJ1-2, with D maybe TRBD1 (6 bases). Germline lookup yields CDR1 LGHDT and CDR2 YNNKEL (reference sequence). Trimming took 4 bases from V and 8 from J, leaving 14 bases between them. This CDR3 spans 13 amino acids.

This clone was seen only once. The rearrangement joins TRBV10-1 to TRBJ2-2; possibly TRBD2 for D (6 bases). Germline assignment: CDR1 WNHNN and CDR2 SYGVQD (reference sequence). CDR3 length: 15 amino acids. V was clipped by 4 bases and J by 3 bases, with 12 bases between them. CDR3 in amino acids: CASSVGGTDTGELFF. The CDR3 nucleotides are TGCGCCAGCAGTGTCGGGGGTACGGACACCGGGGAGCTGTTTTTT.

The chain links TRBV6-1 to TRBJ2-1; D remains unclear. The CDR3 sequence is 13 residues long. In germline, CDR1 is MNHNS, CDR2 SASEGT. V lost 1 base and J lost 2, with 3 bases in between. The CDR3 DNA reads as TGTGCCAGCAGTGAAGGAGCCTACAATGAGCAGTTCTTC. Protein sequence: CASSEGAYNEQFF.

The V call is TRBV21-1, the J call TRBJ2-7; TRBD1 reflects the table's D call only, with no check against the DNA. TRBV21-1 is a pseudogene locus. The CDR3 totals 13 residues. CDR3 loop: CASSWTGIHEQYF. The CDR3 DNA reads TGTGCCAGCAGCTGGACAGGGATCCACGAGCAGTACTTC.

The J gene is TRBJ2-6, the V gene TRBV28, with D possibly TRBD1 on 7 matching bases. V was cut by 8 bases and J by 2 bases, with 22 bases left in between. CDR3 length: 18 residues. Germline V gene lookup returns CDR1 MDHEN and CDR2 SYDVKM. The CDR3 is CASWSGMTGRTGANVLTF. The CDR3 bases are TGTGCCAGCTGGTCCGGGATGACAGGGAGGACTGGGGCCAACGTCCTGACTTTC.

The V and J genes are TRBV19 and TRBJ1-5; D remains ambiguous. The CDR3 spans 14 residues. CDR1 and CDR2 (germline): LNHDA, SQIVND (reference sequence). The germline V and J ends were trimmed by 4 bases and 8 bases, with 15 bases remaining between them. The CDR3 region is CASSKNLGGEPQHF. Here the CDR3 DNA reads TGTGCCAGTAGTAAGAACCTCGGCGGAGAGCCCCAGCATTTT.

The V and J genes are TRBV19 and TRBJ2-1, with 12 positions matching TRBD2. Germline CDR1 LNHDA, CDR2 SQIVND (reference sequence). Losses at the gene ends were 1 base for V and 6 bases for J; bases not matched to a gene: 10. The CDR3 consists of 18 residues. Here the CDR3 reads CASSIGKTSGGLTNEQFF. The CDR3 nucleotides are TGTGCCAGTAGTATAGGGAAAACTAGCGGGGGGCTTACCAATGAGCAGTTCTTC.

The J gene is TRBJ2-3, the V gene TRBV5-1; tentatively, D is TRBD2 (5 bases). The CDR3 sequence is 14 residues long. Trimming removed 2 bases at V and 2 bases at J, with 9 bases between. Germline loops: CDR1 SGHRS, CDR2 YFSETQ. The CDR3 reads CASSFGLFTDTQYF. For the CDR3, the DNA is TGCGCCAGCAGCTTTGGACTTTTCACAGATACGCAGTATTTT.

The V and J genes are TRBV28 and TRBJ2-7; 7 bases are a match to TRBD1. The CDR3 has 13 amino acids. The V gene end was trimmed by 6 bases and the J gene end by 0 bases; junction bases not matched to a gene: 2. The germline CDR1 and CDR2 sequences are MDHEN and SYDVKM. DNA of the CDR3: TGTGCCAGCAGCCGGGACAGCTCCTACGAGCAGTACTTC. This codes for CASSRDSSYEQYF.

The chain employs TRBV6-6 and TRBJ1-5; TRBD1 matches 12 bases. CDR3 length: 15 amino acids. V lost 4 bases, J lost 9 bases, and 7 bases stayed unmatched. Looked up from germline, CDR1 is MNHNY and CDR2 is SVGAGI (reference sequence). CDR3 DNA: TGTGCCAGCAGTTGGGGACAGGGGGCGGATGGGCCCCAGCATTTT. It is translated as CASSWGQGADGPQHF.

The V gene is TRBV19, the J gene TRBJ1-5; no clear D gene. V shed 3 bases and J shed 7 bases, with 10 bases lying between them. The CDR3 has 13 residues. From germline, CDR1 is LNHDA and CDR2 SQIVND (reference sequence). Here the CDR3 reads CASSMEVRQPQHF. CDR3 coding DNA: TGTGCCAGTAGTATGGAGGTTCGACAGCCCCAGCATTTT.

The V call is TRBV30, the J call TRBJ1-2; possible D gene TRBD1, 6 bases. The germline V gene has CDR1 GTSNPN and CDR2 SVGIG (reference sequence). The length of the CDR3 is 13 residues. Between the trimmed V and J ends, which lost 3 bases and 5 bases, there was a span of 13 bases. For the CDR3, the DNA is TGTGCCTGGAGGAGGACAGACGCATATGGCTACACCTTC. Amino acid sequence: CAWRRTDAYGYTF.

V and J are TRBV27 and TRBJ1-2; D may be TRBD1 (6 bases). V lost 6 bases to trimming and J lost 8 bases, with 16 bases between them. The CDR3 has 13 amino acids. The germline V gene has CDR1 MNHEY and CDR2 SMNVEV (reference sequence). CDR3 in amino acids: CASSRDMEWGYTF. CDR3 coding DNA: TGTGCCAGCAGCCGGGACATGGAGTGGGGCTACACCTTC.

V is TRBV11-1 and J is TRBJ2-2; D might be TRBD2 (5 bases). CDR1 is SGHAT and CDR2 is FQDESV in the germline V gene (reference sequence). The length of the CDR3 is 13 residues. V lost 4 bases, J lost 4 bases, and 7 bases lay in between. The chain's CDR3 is CASSYGVTGELFF. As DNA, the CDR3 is TGTGCCAGCAGCTACGGGGTCACCGGGGAGCTGTTTTTT.

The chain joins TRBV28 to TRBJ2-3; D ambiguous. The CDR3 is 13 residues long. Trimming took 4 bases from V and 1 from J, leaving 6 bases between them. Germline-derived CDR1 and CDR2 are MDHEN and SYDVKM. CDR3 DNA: TGTGCCAGCAGTTCGCCGGGCACAGATACGCAGTATTTT. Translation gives CASSSPGTDTQYF. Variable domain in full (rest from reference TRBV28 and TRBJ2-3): DVKVTQSSRYLVKRTGEKVFLECVQDMDHENMFWYRQDPGLGLRLIYFSYDVKMKEKGDIPEGYSVSREKKERFSLILESASTNQTSMYLCASSSPGTDTQYFGPGTRLTVL.

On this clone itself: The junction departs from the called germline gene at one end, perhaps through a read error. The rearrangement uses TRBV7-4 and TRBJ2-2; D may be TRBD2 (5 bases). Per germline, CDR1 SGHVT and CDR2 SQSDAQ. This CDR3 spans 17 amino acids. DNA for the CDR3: TGTGCCAGCAGATCCCGCACGGAGTTCCACGGGTACCGGGGAGCTGTTTTT. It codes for CASRSRTEFHGYRGAVF.

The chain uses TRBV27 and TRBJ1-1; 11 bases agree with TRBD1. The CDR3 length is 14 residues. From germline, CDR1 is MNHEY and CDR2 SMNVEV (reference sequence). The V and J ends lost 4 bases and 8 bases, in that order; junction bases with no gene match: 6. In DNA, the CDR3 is TGTGCCAGCAGTTGGACAGGGGGCGAGTCCGAAGCTTTCTTT. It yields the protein CASSWTGGESEAFF.

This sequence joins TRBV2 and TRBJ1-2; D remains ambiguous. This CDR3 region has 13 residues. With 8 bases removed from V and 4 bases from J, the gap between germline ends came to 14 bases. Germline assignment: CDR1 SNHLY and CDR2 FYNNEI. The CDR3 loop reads CASVAGSRYGYTF. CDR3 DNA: TGTGCCAGCGTTGCGGGCAGCCGCTATGGCTACACCTTC.

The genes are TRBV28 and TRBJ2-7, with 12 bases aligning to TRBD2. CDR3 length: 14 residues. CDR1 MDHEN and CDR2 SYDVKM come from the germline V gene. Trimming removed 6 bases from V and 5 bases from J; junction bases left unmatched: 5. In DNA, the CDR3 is TGTGCCAGCAGACTAGCGGGGGGATCGAACGAGCAGTACTTC. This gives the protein CASRLAGGSNEQYF.

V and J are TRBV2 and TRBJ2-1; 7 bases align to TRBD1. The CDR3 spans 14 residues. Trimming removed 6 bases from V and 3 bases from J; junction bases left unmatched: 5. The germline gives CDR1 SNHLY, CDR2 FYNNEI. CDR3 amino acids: CASRTGTFYNEQFF. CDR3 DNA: TGTGCCAGCAGGACAGGGACCTTCTACAATGAGCAGTTCTTC.

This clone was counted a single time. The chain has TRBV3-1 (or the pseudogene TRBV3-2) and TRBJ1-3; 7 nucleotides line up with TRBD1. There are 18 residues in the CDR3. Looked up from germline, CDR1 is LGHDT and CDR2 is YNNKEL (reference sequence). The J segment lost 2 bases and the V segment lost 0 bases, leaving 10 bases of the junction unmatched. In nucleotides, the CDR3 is TGTGCCAGCAGCCAAGAGTATAGGGGGCCGGGAACTGGAAACACCATATATTTT. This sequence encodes CASSQEYRGPGTGNTIYF.

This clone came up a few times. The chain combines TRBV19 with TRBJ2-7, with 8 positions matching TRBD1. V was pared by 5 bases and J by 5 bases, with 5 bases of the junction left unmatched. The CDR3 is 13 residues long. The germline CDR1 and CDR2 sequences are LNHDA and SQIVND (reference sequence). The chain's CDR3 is CASSRQGANEQYF. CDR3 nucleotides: TGTGCCAGTAGTCGTCAGGGGGCCAACGAGCAGTACTTC.

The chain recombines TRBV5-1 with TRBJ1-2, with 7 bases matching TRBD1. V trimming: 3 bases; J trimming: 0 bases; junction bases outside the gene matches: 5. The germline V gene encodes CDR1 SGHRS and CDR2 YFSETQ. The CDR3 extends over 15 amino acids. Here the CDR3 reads CASSSRQGTNYGYTF. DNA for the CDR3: TGCGCCAGCAGCTCCCGACAGGGCACTAACTATGGCTACACCTTC.

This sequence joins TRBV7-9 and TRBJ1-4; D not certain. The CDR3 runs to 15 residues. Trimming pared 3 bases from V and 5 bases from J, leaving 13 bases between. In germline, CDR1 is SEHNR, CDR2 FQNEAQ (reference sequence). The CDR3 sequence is CASSLRLGGNEKLFF. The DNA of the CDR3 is TGTGCCAGCAGCTTGAGACTGGGAGGGAATGAAAAACTGTTTTTT.